This T cell receptor (beta chain) was recorded in a study of vaccination effects on CD4 cells after COVID-19. The CDR3 is 14 amino acids. V lost 4 bases and J 5 bases, leaving 11 bases between the germline ends. Germline CDR1 reads LGHNA; CDR2 reads YSLEER. Before sequencing, viral peptide pools were used by the ViraFEST assay to expand antigen-specific CD4+ T cells. After around 10 days in culture, the CD4+ T cells were isolated. Participants were vaccinated with two doses of either the BNT162b2 or mRNA-1273 vaccine. Around 2.2 million PBMC per well received about 9.6 IU/ml IL-2 and around 11 ug/ml peptides in culture. On day 3 and again on day 7, half the medium was replaced with IL-2 medium. Overall study results and limits: In the study, convalescent patients were few, and early post-infection timepoints were absent.

A few counts support this clone. Its antigen is unidentified. Sequencing was performed with immunoSEQ multiplex PCR; in TCRdb, only in-frame clones are kept and a portion is missing. The sample has roughly 68,000 clones, 70% to 85% seen once. The source material was CD4+ T cells from PBMCs cultured with HCoV-229E spike peptides, sampled after COVID-19 vaccination. V is TRBV4-3 and J is TRBJ2-2, with D perhaps matching TRBD1 (6 bases). The sequence derives from a human donor who received a COVID-19 vaccine. DNA for the CDR3: TGCGCCAGCAGCCTCTTACAGGGTACCGGGGAGCTGTTTTTT. Protein product: CASSLLQGTGELFF.